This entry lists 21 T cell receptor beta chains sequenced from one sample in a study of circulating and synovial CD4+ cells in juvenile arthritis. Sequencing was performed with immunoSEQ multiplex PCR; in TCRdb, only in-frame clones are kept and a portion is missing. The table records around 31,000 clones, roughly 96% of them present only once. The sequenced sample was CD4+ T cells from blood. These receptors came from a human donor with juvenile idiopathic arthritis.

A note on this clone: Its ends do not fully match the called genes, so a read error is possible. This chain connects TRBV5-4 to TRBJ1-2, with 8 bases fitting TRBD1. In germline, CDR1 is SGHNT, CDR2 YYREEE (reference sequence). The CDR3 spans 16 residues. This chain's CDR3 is CAGSLAGQGPNYGYTF. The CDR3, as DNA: TGTGCCGGCAGCTTGGCAGGACAGGGACCTAACTATGGCTACACCTTC.

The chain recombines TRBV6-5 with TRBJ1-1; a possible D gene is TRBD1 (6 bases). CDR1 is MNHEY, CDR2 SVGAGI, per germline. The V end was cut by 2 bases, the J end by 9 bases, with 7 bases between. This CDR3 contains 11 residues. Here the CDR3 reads CASSYRDKAFF. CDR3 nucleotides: TGTGCCAGCAGTTACCGGGACAAAGCTTTCTTT.

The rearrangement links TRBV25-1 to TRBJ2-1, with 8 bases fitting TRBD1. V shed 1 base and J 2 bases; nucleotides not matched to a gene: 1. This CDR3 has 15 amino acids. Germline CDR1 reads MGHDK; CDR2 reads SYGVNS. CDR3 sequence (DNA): TGTGCCAGCAGTGAATCGACAGGGGCCTACAATGAGCAGTTCTTC. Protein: CASSESTGAYNEQFF.

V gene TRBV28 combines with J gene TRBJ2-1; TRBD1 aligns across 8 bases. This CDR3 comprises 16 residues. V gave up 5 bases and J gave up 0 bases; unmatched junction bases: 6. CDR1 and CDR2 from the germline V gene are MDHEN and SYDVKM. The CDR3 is CASSNAGTGSYNEQFF. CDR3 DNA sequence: TGTGCCAGCAGTAACGCCGGGACAGGCTCCTACAATGAGCAGTTCTTC.

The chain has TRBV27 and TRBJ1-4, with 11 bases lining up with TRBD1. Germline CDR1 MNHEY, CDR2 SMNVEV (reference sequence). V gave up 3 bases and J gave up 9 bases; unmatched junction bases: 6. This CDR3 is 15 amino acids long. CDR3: CASSFQGQGGQKLFF. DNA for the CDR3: TGTGCCAGCAGTTTCCAGGGACAGGGGGGCCAAAAACTGTTTTTT.

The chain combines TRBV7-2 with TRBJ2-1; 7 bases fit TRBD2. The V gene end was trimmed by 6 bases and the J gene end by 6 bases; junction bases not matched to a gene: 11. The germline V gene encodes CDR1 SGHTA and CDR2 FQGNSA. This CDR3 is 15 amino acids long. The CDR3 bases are TGTGCCAGCAGTCAAAGCGGGAACCCCCTCAATGAGCAGTTCTTC. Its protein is CASSQSGNPLNEQFF.

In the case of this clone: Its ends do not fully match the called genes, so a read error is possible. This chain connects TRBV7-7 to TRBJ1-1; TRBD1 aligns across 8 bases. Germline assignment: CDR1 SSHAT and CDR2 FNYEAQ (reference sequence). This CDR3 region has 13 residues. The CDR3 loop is CASSLTGGTEAFF. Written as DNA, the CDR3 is TGTGCTAGCAGCCTTACAGGGGGCACTGAAGCTTTCTTT. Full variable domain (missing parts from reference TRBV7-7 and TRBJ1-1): GAGVSQSPRYKVTKRGQDVTLRCDPISSHATLYWYQQALGQGPEFLTYFNYEAQPDKSGLPSDRFSAERPEGSISTLTIQRTEQRDSAMYRCASSLTGGTEAFFGQGTRLTVV.

The CDR3 is CASTWGHNQPQHF. Here the CDR3 DNA reads TGTGCCAGCACATGGGGACACAATCAGCCCCAGCATTTT. The genes are TRBV28 and TRBJ1-5; D perhaps matches TRBD1 (6 bases). The CDR3 has 13 residues. V was cut by 7 bases and J by 3 bases, with 10 bases left in between. Per the germline V gene, CDR1 is MDHEN and CDR2 is SYDVKM.

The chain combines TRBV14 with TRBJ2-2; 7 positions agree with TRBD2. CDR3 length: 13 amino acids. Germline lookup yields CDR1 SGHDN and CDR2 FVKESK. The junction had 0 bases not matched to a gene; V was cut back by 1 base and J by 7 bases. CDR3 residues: CASSQGGSGELFF. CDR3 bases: TGTGCCAGCAGCCAAGGCGGGAGCGGGGAGCTGTTTTTT.

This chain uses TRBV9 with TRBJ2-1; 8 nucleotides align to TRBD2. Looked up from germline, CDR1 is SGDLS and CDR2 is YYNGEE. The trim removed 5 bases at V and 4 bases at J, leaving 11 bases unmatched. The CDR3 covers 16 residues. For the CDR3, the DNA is TGTGCCAGCAGTCCGACTAGCGACGGACGGTACAATGAGCAGTTCTTC. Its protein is CASSPTSDGRYNEQFF.

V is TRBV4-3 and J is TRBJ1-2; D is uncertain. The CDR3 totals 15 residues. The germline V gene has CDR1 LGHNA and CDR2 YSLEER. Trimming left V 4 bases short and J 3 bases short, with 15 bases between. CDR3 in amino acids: CASSLLSRQDYGYTF. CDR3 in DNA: TGCGCCAGCAGCCTCTTATCTCGGCAGGACTATGGCTACACCTTC.

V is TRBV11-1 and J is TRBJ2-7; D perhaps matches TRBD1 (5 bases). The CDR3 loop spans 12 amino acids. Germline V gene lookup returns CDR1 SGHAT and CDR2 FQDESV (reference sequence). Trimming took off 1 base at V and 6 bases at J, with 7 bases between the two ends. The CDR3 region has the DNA TGTGCCAGCAGCTTAGGACAGACCGAGCAGTACTTC. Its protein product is CASSLGQTEQYF.

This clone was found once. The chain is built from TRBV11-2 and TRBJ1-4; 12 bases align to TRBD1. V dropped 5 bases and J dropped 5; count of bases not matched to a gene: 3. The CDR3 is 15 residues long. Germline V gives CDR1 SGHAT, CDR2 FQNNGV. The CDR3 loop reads CASSLGTGGNEKLFF. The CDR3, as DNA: TGTGCCAGCAGCCTCGGGACAGGGGGCAATGAAAAACTGTTTTTT.

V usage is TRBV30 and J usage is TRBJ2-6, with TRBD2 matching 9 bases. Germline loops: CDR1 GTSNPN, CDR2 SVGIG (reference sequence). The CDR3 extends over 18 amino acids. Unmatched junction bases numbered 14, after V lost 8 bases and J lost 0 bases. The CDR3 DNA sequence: TGTGCCGCCCGGGGGCGGGGGGGGGACGACTCTGGGGCCAACGTCCTGACTTTC. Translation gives CAARGRGGDDSGANVLTF.

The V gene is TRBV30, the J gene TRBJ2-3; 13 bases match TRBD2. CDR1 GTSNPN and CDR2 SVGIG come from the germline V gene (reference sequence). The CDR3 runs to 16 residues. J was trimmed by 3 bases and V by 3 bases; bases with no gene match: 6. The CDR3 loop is CAWRHPGLAGTDTQYF. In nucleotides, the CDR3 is TGTGCCTGGAGGCATCCGGGACTAGCGGGGACAGATACGCAGTATTTT.

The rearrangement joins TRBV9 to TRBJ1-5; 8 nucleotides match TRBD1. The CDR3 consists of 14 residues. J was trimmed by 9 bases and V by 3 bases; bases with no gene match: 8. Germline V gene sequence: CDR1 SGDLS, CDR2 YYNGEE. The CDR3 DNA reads TGTGCCAGCAGCGCTGGGGCAGGGGGCCGGCCCCAGCATTTT. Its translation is CASSAGAGGRPQHF. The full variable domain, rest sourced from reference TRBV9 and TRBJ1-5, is DSGVTQTPKHLITATGQRVTLRCSPRSGDLSVYWYQQSLDQGLQFLIQYYNGEERAKGNILERFSAQQFPDLHSELNLSSLELGDSALYFCASSAGAGGRPQHFGDGTRLSIL.

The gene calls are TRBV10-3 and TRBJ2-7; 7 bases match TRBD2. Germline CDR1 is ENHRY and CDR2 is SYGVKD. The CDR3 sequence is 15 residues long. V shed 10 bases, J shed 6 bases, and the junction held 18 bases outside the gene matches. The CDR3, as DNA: TGTGCCACGGGGTTAGGGGCGGGAGTCGATGGCGAGCAGTACTTC. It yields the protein CATGLGAGVDGEQYF.

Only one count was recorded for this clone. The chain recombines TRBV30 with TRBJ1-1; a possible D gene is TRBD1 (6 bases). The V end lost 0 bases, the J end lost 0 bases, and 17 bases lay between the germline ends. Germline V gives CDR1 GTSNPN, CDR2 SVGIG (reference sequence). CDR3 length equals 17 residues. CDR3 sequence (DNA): TGTGCCTGGAGTGTAGGGGGGGCCGGATGGGTGAACACTGAAGCTTTCTTT. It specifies CAWSVGGAGWVNTEAFF. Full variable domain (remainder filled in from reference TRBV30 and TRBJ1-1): SQTIHQWPATLVQPVGSPLSLECTVEGTSNPNLYWYRQAAGRGLQLLFYSVGIGQISSEVPQNLSASRPQDRQFILSSKKLLLSDSGFYLCAWSVGGAGWVNTEAFFGQGTRLTVV.

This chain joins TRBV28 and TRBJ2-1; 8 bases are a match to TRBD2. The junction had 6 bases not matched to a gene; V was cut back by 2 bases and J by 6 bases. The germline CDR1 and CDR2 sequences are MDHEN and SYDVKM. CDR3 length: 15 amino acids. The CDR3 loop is CASSLGTSRSNEQFF. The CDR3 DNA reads TGTGCCAGCAGTTTAGGGACTAGTCGGTCCAATGAGCAGTTCTTC.

The CDR3 DNA follows: TGCGCCAGCAGCCGACTAGCGGGGGAGACAGATACGCAGTATTTT. Protein sequence: CASSRLAGETDTQYF. This chain links TRBV5-1 with TRBJ2-3; 12 nucleotides match TRBD2. CDR3 length: 15 amino acids. Losses at the gene ends were 4 bases for V and 3 bases for J; bases not matched to a gene: 3. CDR1 and CDR2 (germline): SGHRS, YFSETQ.

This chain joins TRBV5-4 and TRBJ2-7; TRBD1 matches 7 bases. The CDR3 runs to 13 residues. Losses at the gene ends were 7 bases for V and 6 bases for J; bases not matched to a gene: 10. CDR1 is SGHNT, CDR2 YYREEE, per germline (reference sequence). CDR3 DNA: TGTGCCAGCCCCAGACAGGGATCGGGCGAGCAGTACTTC. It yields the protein CASPRQGSGEQYF.